This T cell receptor (beta chain) originates from a study of blood T cell repertoires in COVID-19. Across the whole study: Some COVID-19 samples were acute and others convalescent; all came from the United States, Italy and Spain.

The study assigned cohorts using participant-reported clinical history. Recovered Cohort 3 donors showed two negative PCRs, clearance, or symptom resolution. V gave up 3 bases and J gave up 8 bases, with 13 bases separating them. CDR3 length: 13 amino acids. Germline V gene data show CDR1 as LNHDA and CDR2 as SQIVND (reference sequence). As originally analysed: By means of reference gene primer amplification, nucleated cell counts were estimated. Profiled with immunoSEQ multiplex PCR; TCRdb holds only in-frame clones, not every one. The DNA gave D and trimming, while V, J and clone size come from that table. This table holds roughly 400,000 clones, roughly nine tenths found once.

This TCR was sampled from a man under 40 who had recovered from COVID-19. The chain links TRBV19 to TRBJ1-2; D possibly corresponds to TRBD1 (5 bases). Input material: PBMCs or T cells enriched from blood (not recorded which). CDR3 in DNA: TGTGCCAGTAGTATGGGGGGAACGGAAGGCTACACCTTC. This encodes CASSMGGTEGYTF.